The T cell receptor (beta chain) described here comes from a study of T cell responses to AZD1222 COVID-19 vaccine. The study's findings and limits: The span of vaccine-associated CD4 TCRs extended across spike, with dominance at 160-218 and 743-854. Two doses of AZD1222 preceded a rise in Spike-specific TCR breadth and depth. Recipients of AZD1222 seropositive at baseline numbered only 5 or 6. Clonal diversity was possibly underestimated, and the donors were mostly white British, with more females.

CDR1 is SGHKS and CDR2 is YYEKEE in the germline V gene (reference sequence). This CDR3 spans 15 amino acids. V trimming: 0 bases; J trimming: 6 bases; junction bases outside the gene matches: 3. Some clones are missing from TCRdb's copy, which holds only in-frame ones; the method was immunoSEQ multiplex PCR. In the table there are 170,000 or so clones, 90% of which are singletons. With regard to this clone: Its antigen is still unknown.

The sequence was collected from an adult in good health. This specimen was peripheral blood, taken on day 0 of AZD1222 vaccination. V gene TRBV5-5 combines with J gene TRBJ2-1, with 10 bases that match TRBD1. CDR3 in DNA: TGTGCCAGCAGCTTGGGACAGGGGGCGCCCAATGAGCAGTTCTTC. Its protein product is CASSLGQGAPNEQFF.